The source of this T cell receptor (beta chain) is a study of shared clonotypes between healthy human individuals. Healthy HIV-negative adults with no recent acute infections or vaccinations were recruited as donors. All the donors were Caucasian adults who lived in Nashville, Tennessee. Assay execution took place at the deep level. Splitting of each subset's genomic DNA was done evenly across several immunoSEQ plates. Libraries were prepared by immunoSEQ multiplex PCR; TCRdb keeps only in-frame clonotypes and omits some of them. This table holds some 2,100,000 clones, approximately 94% found once. This clonotype originated in a man aged 18 to 30 in good health. Sample: naive CD4+ T cells sorted from blood. As to subset: CD45RA+ positively selected.

CDR3 region: CASSLWSSGSGTDTQYF. CDR3 DNA sequence: TGTGCCAGCAGCTTATGGTCTAGTGGTAGCGGCACAGATACGCAGTATTTT. This chain uses TRBV11-2 with TRBJ2-3; perhaps TRBD2 as D (5 bases). This CDR3 is built from 17 residues. V lost 2 bases and J lost 1, with 16 bases in between. CDR1 SGHAT and CDR2 FQNNGV come from the germline V gene.